This TCR beta chain was profiled in a study of T cell repertoires in cytomegalovirus infection. Study-wide background: An indication of both CMV infection and matching HLA type came from public TCR beta signatures.

Study-level results: Summed public TCR beta family frequency identified CMV carriers bearing the relevant HLA. Ex vivo responses were dominated by HLA-C-restricted CMV-specific TCR beta clonotypes.

Comment on this clonotype: No antigen is known for it.

TCRdb analysed the reads with MiXCR anew, one entry per CDR3 protein. Of some 180,000 distinct CDR3 sequences listed, roughly a sixth are singletons. V lost 8 bases and J 10 bases, leaving 28 bases between the germline ends. The CDR3 extends over 16 amino acids. CDR1 and CDR2 from the germline V gene are MNHEY and SMNVEV (reference sequence). What was sequenced was CD8+ T cells from PBMCs. The origin of this receptor is a human donor in good health (CMV status not recorded). Some clones in this sample may be carry-over from other donors' samples. This chain connects TRBV27 to TRBJ2-3, with D possibly TRBD2 on 7 matching bases. The CDR3 region is CASYALSGGGHPAQYF. Here the CDR3 DNA reads TGTGCCAGCTATGCGTTAAGTGGCGGGGGCCATCCAGCGCAGTATTTT.